Listed below are T cell receptor beta chains from one sample, sequenced in a study of shared clonotypes between healthy human individuals. Only in-frame clones appear in the TCRdb table, and some are missing; sequencing was by immunoSEQ multiplex PCR. The sample contains approximately 2.4 million clones, approximately 96% of which appear only once. The sequenced sample was naive CD4+ T cells sorted from blood. All receptors come from a man between 18 and 29 years old in good health. Both conserved end residues are part of each CDR3. D genes are given only for firm matches. A row's size may be missing; if present it is once, few, many or a size class.

TRBV4-1	TRBJ2-5	-	TRBD2	TGCGCCAGCAGCCCCGCGGGGGGGCTTAATTCGGAGACCCAGTACTTC	CASSPAGGLNSETQYF
TRBV5-1	TRBJ2-1	-	-	TGCGCCAGCAACGCGGCGGGCTCCTACAATGAGCAGTTCTTC	CASNAAGSYNEQFF
TRBV5-1	TRBJ2-7	-	TRBD1	TGCGCCAGCAGCTGGGACAGGAACGGCGAGCAGTACTTC	CASSWDRNGEQYF
TRBV7-2	TRBJ2-1	-	TRBD2	TGTGCCAGCAGCTTAGTTAGCGGGGTCGACAATGAGCAGTTCTTC	CASSLVSGVDNEQFF
TRBV10-3	TRBJ1-1	-	TRBD1	TGTGCCATCAGTGAGCCGTCAATTAGGGGGCCCACTGAAGCTTTCTTT	CAISEPSIRGPTEAFF
TRBV10-3	TRBJ2-5	-	-	TGTGCCATCAGTGAGTCTATACCGACTAGTTGGGACCAAGAGACCCAGTACTTC	CAISESIPTSWDQETQYF
TRBV5-5	TRBJ2-7	-	TRBD1	TGTGCCAGCAGCACCGGGACAGGGGCAACTAGGTCCTACGAGCAGTACTTC	CASSTGTGATRSYEQYF
TRBV5-1	TRBJ2-3	-	TRBD2	TGCGCCAGCAGCTTAGGGACTAGCGGGAGTACAGATACGCAGTATTTT	CASSLGTSGSTDTQYF
TRBV5-1	TRBJ2-2	-	-	TGCGCCAGCAGCACAACACCGACGAACACCGGGGAGCTGTTTTTT	CASSTTPTNTGELFF
TRBV19	TRBJ2-1	-	TRBD2	TGTGCCAGTAGTATCTCGGGACTAGCGTACAATGAGCAGTTCTTC	CASSISGLAYNEQFF
TRBV7-6	TRBJ2-7	-	-	TGTGCCAGCAGCTTAGATTCAGGACGTCCGTCCTACGAGCAGTACTTC	CASSLDSGRPSYEQYF
TRBV10-2	TRBJ1-2	-	-	TGCGCCAGCAGTGAGTCGGGTTCGGTTGGCTACACCTTC	CASSESGSVGYTF
TRBV18	TRBJ1-6	-	TRBD1	TGTGCCAGCTCGCCGGGACAGGGCTATAATTCACCCCTCCACTTT	CASSPGQGYNSPLHF
TRBV11-2	TRBJ1-1	-	-	TGTGCCAGCAGCCCGACAGTTTTGAACACTGAAGCTTTCTTT	CASSPTVLNTEAFF
TRBV11-2	TRBJ2-1	-	-	TGTGCCAGCAGCCTAGGACCCGAGCAGTTCTTC	CASSLGPEQFF
TRBV7-9	TRBJ1-1	-	-	TGTGCCAGCAGCTTAATTGAAGGGACTGAAGCTTTCTTT	CASSLIEGTEAFF
TRBV11-2	TRBJ2-4	-	TRBD1	TGTGCCAGCACCCGACAGGGAGCCAAAAACATTCAGTACTTC	CASTRQGAKNIQYF
TRBV5-1	TRBJ2-1	-	TRBD1	TGCGCCAGCAGCTGGGACAGGGCTGGAAACAATGAGCAGTTCTTC	CASSWDRAGNNEQFF
TRBV6-5	TRBJ1-6	-	-	TGTGCCAGCAGTTACGTGAGGAGCTCCTATAATTCACCCCTCCACTTT	CASSYVRSSYNSPLHF
TRBV5-1	TRBJ2-7	-	-	TGCGCCAGCAGCTTACAGGGCCTGGGGGAGCAGTACTTC	CASSLQGLGEQYF
TRBV10-2	TRBJ2-3	-	-	TGCGCCAGCCGTTGGGCGGGGAGTGTAGATACGCAGTATTTT	CASRWAGSVDTQYF
TRBV5-1	TRBJ1-2	-	TRBD1	TGCGCCAGCAGCCAGACAGGGTCCTATGGCTACACCTTC	CASSQTGSYGYTF
TRBV19	TRBJ2-3	once	TRBD1	TGTGCCAGCCAACCTACAGGGGCCCCCACAGATACGCAGTATTTT	CASQPTGAPTDTQYF
TRBV5-1	TRBJ2-1	-	-	TGCGCCAGCAGCTTGGGACTGACATCTTACAATGAGCAGTTCTTC	CASSLGLTSYNEQFF
TRBV7-3	TRBJ2-7	-	TRBD2	TGTGCCAGCACCCTAGGGAGCACTAGCGCTAGCTCCTACGAGCAGTACTTC	CASTLGSTSASSYEQYF
TRBV29-1	TRBJ2-2	-	-	TGCAGCGTCGTCTCCCGTGGGGAGAACACCGGGGAGCTGTTTTTT	CSVVSRGENTGELFF
TRBV18	TRBJ2-7	-	-	TGTGCCAGCTCACCCGGGGCGACGGAGGGGGGCGAGCAGTACTTC	CASSPGATEGGEQYF
TRBV27	TRBJ2-7	-	-	TGTGCCAGCAGCACGATCAACGAGCAGTACTTC	CASSTINEQYF
TRBV7-3	TRBJ1-3	once	-	TGTGCCAGCAGCTTAGGGTATTCTGGAAACACCATATATTTT	CASSLGYSGNTIYF
TRBV2	TRBJ2-2	-	TRBD1	TGTGCCAGCAGCAGGGGGCTATTGACCGGGGAGCTGTTTTTT	CASSRGLLTGELFF
TRBV10-1	TRBJ1-1	-	-	TGCGCCAGCAGCCGGGGTCTGGACACTGAAGCTTTCTTT	CASSRGLDTEAFF
TRBV10-2	TRBJ1-2	-	-	TGCGCCAGCAGCCCGGTACAGGAGTCCTTATCTGGCTACACCTTC	CASSPVQESLSGYTF
TRBV7-2	TRBJ2-3	-	TRBD2	TGTGCCAGCAGCTTGACTAGCGGGGGGGCGGATACGCAGTATTTT	CASSLTSGGADTQYF
TRBV19	TRBJ2-2	-	-	TGTGCCAGTAGTAGAATAGGGACGTCCGGGGAGCTGTTTTTT	CASSRIGTSGELFF
TRBV30	TRBJ2-5	-	-	TGTGCCTGGAGTGTACAGCGGGAGACCCAGTACTTC	CAWSVQRETQYF
TRBV20-1	TRBJ2-7	-	-	TGCAGTGCTTCCTCGACCGTGGAGCAGTACTTC	CSASSTVEQYF
TRBV6-5	TRBJ2-1	-	-	TGTGCCAGCAGTTACGCTCCATTTGTCGTAAATGAGCAGTTCTTC	CASSYAPFVVNEQFF
TRBV18	TRBJ2-1	-	-	TGTGCCAGCTCACCCTTACCCCCCAATGAGCAGTTCTTC	CASSPLPPNEQFF
TRBV5-1	TRBJ1-5	-	-	TGCGCCAGCAGCGTACAGGGAAATAGCAATCAGCCCCAGCATTTT	CASSVQGNSNQPQHF
TRBV5-6	TRBJ1-2	-	-	TGTGCCAGCAGCACCGGGACGGACGCTAACTATGGCTACACCTTC	CASSTGTDANYGYTF
TRBV7-8	TRBJ1-2	-	TRBD1	TGTGCCAGCAGCTCCGCCGGGACAGGGTTGAGCGGCTACACCTTC	CASSSAGTGLSGYTF
TRBV6-5	TRBJ1-2	-	-	TGTGCCAGCATCGGATTAGCTAACTATGGCTACACCTTC	CASIGLANYGYTF
TRBV7-2	TRBJ1-4	-	-	TGTGCCAGCAGCCCCGGGGGGGCCGCTAATGAAAAACTGTTTTTT	CASSPGGAANEKLFF
TRBV6-4	TRBJ2-6	-	-	TGTGCCAGCAGTTTGGACTCTGGGGCCAACGTCCTGACTTTC	CASSLDSGANVLTF
TRBV6-1	TRBJ2-5	-	TRBD2	TGTGCCAGCAGCCAAGCGGGGGAGACCCAGTACTTC	CASSQAGETQYF
TRBV6-6	TRBJ2-3	-	-	TGTGCCAGCAGTCGGGATGGAACTAGCACAGATACGCAGTATTTT	CASSRDGTSTDTQYF
TRBV10-3	TRBJ1-5	-	-	TGTGCCATCAGTGAGCGGGGGGAGGGGGACAATCAGCCCCAGCATTTT	CAISERGEGDNQPQHF
TRBV7-9	TRBJ2-5	-	TRBD2	TGTGCCAGCAGCATAAATAGCGGGTCTCAAGAGACCCAGTACTTC	CASSINSGSQETQYF